A selection of T cell receptor beta chains follows, all from one sample in a study of cytomegalovirus exposure and HLA in healthy donors. Sequencing used immunoSEQ multiplex PCR; TCRdb keeps in-frame clones, though not all of them. The table lists some 120,000 clones, 70% to 80% of them singletons. Sequenced material: PBMCs. These receptors came from a man between 25 and 39 years old in good health and CMV-seropositive. The CDR3 runs from the conserved cysteine through the conserved F or W. Fields, in order: J gene, V gene, clone size, D gene, CDR3 protein, CDR3 DNA. The D gene is left open where the match is weak. Clone size, where shown, is once, few, many, or a class for clones that have expanded.

>TRBJ1-1|TRBV2|NA|TRBD1
CASSEGQGAFTEAFF
TGTGCCAGCAGTGAGGGACAGGGGGCCTTCACTGAAGCTTTCTTT
>TRBJ2-7|TRBV28|NA|TRBD2
CASSSPGTTYEQYF
TGTGCCAGCAGTTCTCCCGGGACTACCTACGAGCAGTACTTC
>TRBJ2-7|TRBV11-2|NA|NA
CASSQDSYEQYF
TGTGCCAGCAGCCAGGACAGCTACGAGCAGTACTTC
>TRBJ2-1|TRBV6-5|NA|NA
CASSYLGSNNEQFF
TGTGCCAGCAGTTACCTCGGGAGTAACAATGAGCAGTTCTTC
>TRBJ2-7|TRBV7-3|NA|TRBD1
CASSPGQGFFEQYF
TGTGCCAGCAGCCCCGGACAGGGTTTCTTCGAGCAGTACTTC
>TRBJ2-4|TRBV27|few|TRBD1
CASSPPGQGAPVGIQYF
TGTGCCAGCTCTCCCCCGGGACAGGGGGCGCCGGTTGGGATTCAGTACTTC
>TRBJ1-2|TRBV2|NA|NA
CASSLDRNYGYTF
TGTGCCAGCAGTTTGGACAGAAACTATGGCTACACCTTC
>TRBJ2-7|TRBV7-3|NA|NA
CASSLRGEAPYEQYF
TGTGCCAGCAGCTTAAGGGGGGAGGCTCCTTACGAGCAGTACTTC
>TRBJ1-1|TRBV21-1|NA|NA
CASSKGRRGFRAFF
TGTGCCAGCAGCAAAGGTAGGAGGGGCTTTCGAGCTTTCTTT
>TRBJ2-3|TRBV7-2|NA|TRBD2
CASSSSLNGGATDTQYF
TGTGCCAGCAGCTCCTCCCTCAACGGGGGGGCCACAGATACGCAGTATTTT
>TRBJ2-7|TRBV5-6|NA|NA
CASSFFSWGGHNEQYF
TGTGCCAGCAGCTTTTTTTCTTGGGGGGGCCACAACGAGCAGTACTTC
>TRBJ1-5|TRBV19|NA|NA
CASSIEVWTALDQPQHF
TGTGCCAGTAGTATAGAAGTCTGGACAGCCCTAGATCAGCCCCAGCATTTT
>TRBJ1-6|TRBV10-3|NA|NA
CAISERGRVDSPLHF
TGTGCCATCAGTGAGCGGGGTCGGGTGGACTCACCCCTCCACTTT
>TRBJ2-2|TRBV27|NA|TRBD2
CASSKLWLAGEVGELFF
TGTGCCAGTTCAAAACTCTGGCTAGCGGGAGAGGTCGGGGAGCTGTTTTTT
>TRBJ2-7|TRBV19|once|NA
CASSITRTSYEQYF
TGTGCCAGTAGTATAACTCGAACTTCCTACGAGCAGTACTTC
>TRBJ1-3|TRBV4-1|few|NA
CASSQLSGIPGNTIYF
TGCGCCAGCAGCCAACTTTCCGGGATCCCTGGAAACACCATATATTTT
>TRBJ2-3|TRBV7-3|few|NA
CASSFFPGQRAKWHF
TGTGCCAGCAGCTTCTTCCCGGGACAACGGGCCAAGTGGCATTTT